The source of this T cell receptor (beta chain) is a study of T-cell memory formation after mild COVID-19. Overall study: Clustering of TCRs was largely donor specific. Points from the study as a whole: Whereas later expanders leaned CD4+, clones contracting day 15 to 85 showed a balanced CD4/CD8 makeup. SARS-CoV-2 specificity of second-wave clones peaking day 37 was unconfirmed. Certain responding clones were present in pre-infection memory, suggesting participation of cross-reactive memory.

This clonotype has just a few counts. Its antigen is still unknown. Germline V gene sequence: CDR1 SEHNR, CDR2 FQNEAQ (reference sequence). The length of the CDR3 is 15 residues. Trimming cost V 4 bases and J 9 bases, with 22 bases left between them. TCRdb redid the calling of the 5' RACE reads with MiXCR, one entry per CDR3 protein. Of 290,000 or so distinct CDR3 sequences in the sample, approximately 19% were seen once. The J gene is TRBJ2-7, the V gene TRBV7-9; perhaps TRBD1 as D (6 bases). This clonotype was sampled from a man aged 18 to 29 who had mild COVID-19 (a few samples of this study predate the infection). Cell type and time point are not known. The specimen was PBMCs or a T cell subset sorted from them (not recorded which). The CDR3 DNA follows: TGTGCCAGCAGCTCGGTACAGGGACCGCGACTCGGGCAGTACTTC. Its translation: CASSSVQGPRLGQYF.